A selection of T cell receptor beta chains follows, all from one sample in a study of cytomegalovirus exposure and HLA in healthy donors. The assay was immunoSEQ multiplex PCR, and TCRdb's table has in-frame clones only and misses some. The table records about 150,000 clones, around 80% of them present only once. The sample comprised PBMCs. Receptors were obtained from a man younger than 35 in good health and CMV-seronegative. CDR3s include the opening cysteine and the closing phenylalanine or tryptophan. The D gene is left open where the match is weak. Some rows have no size entry. The others give once, few or many, or a class for an expanded clone.

J | V | D | size | DNA | CDR3
TRBJ2-4 | TRBV6-5 | . | . | TGTGCCAGCAGTTACGGGGGGAGTTTAGCCAAAAACATTCAGTACTTC | CASSYGGSLAKNIQYF
TRBJ2-1 | TRBV27 | TRBD1 | . | TGTGCCAGCAAGAGGGGCCGGGACAGGGAATACAATGAGCAGTTCTTC | CASKRGRDREYNEQFF
TRBJ1-5 | TRBV7-2 | . | . | TGTGCCAGCAGCTTAGGAGGATATAGCAATCAGCCCCAGCATTTT | CASSLGGYSNQPQHF
TRBJ1-2 | TRBV5-6 | TRBD1 | . | TGTGCCAGCAGCTCGGAATATGGACAGGGGGCGCGTGATGGCTACACCTTC | CASSSEYGQGARDGYTF
TRBJ2-1 | TRBV5-4 | TRBD2 | . | TGTGCCAGCAGCTTGTATTCTGGGACTAGCGGGGACAATGAGCAGTTCTTC | CASSLYSGTSGDNEQFF
TRBJ2-7 | TRBV10-1 | TRBD1 | . | TGCGCCAGCGGGACAGATAGCTCCTACGAGCAGTACTTC | CASGTDSSYEQYF
TRBJ1-1 | TRBV7-8 | TRBD1 | few | TGTGCCAGCAGCTCCGACAGGGCTTTGAACACTGAAGCTTTCTTT | CASSSDRALNTEAFF
TRBJ2-1 | TRBV7-2 | . | few | TGTGCCAGCAGCTTAGGTGCGAGGGCGAACAATGAGCAGTTCTTC | CASSLGARANNEQFF
TRBJ2-3 | TRBV7-9 | . | once | TGTGCCAGCAGCTTTCGGGAAGATACGCAGTATTTT | CASSFREDTQYF
TRBJ1-3 | TRBV2 | . | . | TGTGCCAGCCAGAGGGAAACAGGGCAAGGAAACACCATATATTTT | CASQRETGQGNTIYF
TRBJ2-3 | TRBV5-1 | TRBD2 | . | TGCGCCAGCAGCCGAAGGTTAGCGGGAGGGTACAGCACAGATACGCAGTATTTT | CASSRRLAGGYSTDTQYF
TRBJ1-6 | TRBV19 | TRBD1 | once | TGTGCCAGTAGTCCCGGACAGGGGGGGTCACCCCTCCACTTT | CASSPGQGGSPLHF
TRBJ2-7 | TRBV5-1 | . | . | TGCGCCAGCAGCTTGGCGTCAGGTGGCCCCTACGAGCAGTACTTC | CASSLASGGPYEQYF
TRBJ2-7 | TRBV2 | . | . | TGTGCCAGCGGCCGGGACTTACAGTCCTACGAGCAGTACTTC | CASGRDLQSYEQYF
TRBJ2-5 | TRBV10-3 | . | . | TGTGCCATCGCGGCAACTCAAGAGACCCAGTACTTC | CAIAATQETQYF
TRBJ2-5 | TRBV28 | TRBD2 | . | TGTGCCAGCAGTTTAGCTAGCGGGAGAGGGACCCAGTACTTC | CASSLASGRGTQYF
TRBJ2-1 | TRBV19 | TRBD2 | few | TGTGCCAGTAGTGTAACTAGCGGGAGCTATGATGAGCAGTTCTTC | CASSVTSGSYDEQFF
TRBJ1-2 | TRBV2 | . | . | TGTGCCAGCAGTGATACAGGCGACTATGGCTACACCTTC | CASSDTGDYGYTF
TRBJ2-2 | TRBV9 | . | once | TGTGCCAGCAGCGTAGGGCCCAACGTGGAATCCAGGGCCGGGGAGCTGTTTTTT | CASSVGPNVESRAGELFF
TRBJ1-2 | TRBV28 | . | . | TGTGCCAGCAGTTTGCCACAGGGTTTATATGGCTACACCTTC | CASSLPQGLYGYTF
TRBJ2-7 | TRBV2 | . | . | TGTGCCAGCAGTGAAGCGAGCTACGAGCAGTACTTC | CASSEASYEQYF
TRBJ2-7 | TRBV5-6 | TRBD1 | . | TGTGCCAGCAGCATCCGGAATGAAGGACAGGAGGCCTACGAGCAGTACTTC | CASSIRNEGQEAYEQYF
TRBJ2-7 | TRBV19 | TRBD2 | once | TGTGCCAGTACCCCCCTGCGGGGGAGACCTCAGGAGCAGTACTTC | CASTPLRGRPQEQYF
TRBJ2-1 | TRBV10-1 | TRBD1 | . | TGCGCCAGCAGTGACCGTCTGGGACAGAGCTCCTACAATGAGCAGTTCTTC | CASSDRLGQSSYNEQFF
TRBJ2-7 | TRBV6-6 | . | . | TGTGCCAGCAGTTACGGAACAGGGTCCGAGCAGTACTTC | CASSYGTGSEQYF
TRBJ2-7 | TRBV6-5 | . | few | TGTGCCAGCAGTCCAGGCCCTCGGGAGCAGTACTTC | CASSPGPREQYF
TRBJ1-1 | TRBV6-5 | TRBD1 | . | TGTGCCAGCAGGCGCCTGACAGGGGCAGGCACTGAAGCTTTCTTT | CASRRLTGAGTEAFF
TRBJ2-7 | TRBV2 | . | . | TGTGCCAGCAGTGAGCAGTTCTACGAGCAGTACTTC | CASSEQFYEQYF
TRBJ2-5 | TRBV5-1 | TRBD2 | few | TGCGCCAGCTCCTCGCAGCGGGGAGATCAAGAGACCCAGTACTTC | CASSSQRGDQETQYF
TRBJ2-5 | TRBV7-2 | TRBD2 | . | TGTGCCAGCAGGTTCCCGACTAGCGGGAGGGGTAAAGAGACCCAGTACTTC | CASRFPTSGRGKETQYF
TRBJ2-5 | TRBV5-4 | . | . | TGTGCCAGCAGCCCTGACAGAGCGGAGACCCAGTACTTC | CASSPDRAETQYF
TRBJ1-2 | TRBV27 | . | . | TGTGCCAGCAGTCCCCCGGACAGTTATGGCTACACCTTC | CASSPPDSYGYTF
TRBJ2-1 | TRBV19 | TRBD2 | . | TGTGCCAGTAGTATAGATCGAACTAGCGGGAAGGGGTACAATGAGCAGTTCTTC | CASSIDRTSGKGYNEQFF
TRBJ2-7 | TRBV5-4 | . | . | TGTGCCAGCAGCTCGGTCGGGACTCCTAGCTCCTACGAGCAGTACTTC | CASSSVGTPSSYEQYF
TRBJ2-2 | TRBV14 | TRBD1 | . | TGTGCCAGCAGCCACCCACAGGGGTATACCGGGGAGCTGTTTTTT | CASSHPQGYTGELFF
TRBJ2-5 | TRBV6-7 | . | once | TGTGCCAGCAGTTACGAAGCGGTTCAAGAGACCCAGTACTTC | CASSYEAVQETQYF
TRBJ2-7 | TRBV30 | TRBD1 | . | TGTGCCTGGACCCCGCTGGGGGACAGCCCCTCCTACGAGCAGTACTTC | CAWTPLGDSPSYEQYF
TRBJ2-2 | TRBV11-2 | . | . | TGTGCCAGCAGCTCCCCCCAGAAAACCGGGGAGCTGTTTTTT | CASSSPQKTGELFF
TRBJ1-5 | TRBV30 | . | . | TGTGCCTGGACCTCAGGGCTCCATCAGCCCCAGCATTTT | CAWTSGLHQPQHF
TRBJ2-7 | TRBV29-1 | . | few | TGCAGCGTTCATTATGGGGGGGCGGGAAGGGAGCAGTACTTC | CSVHYGGAGREQYF
TRBJ2-3 | TRBV7-2 | . | . | TGTGCCAGCAGCTTAGCTGGAGGCTCCACGCAGTATTTT | CASSLAGGSTQYF
TRBJ1-2 | TRBV6-5 | . | . | TGTGCCAGCAGTTACTCTGGCGGAAACTATGGCTACACCTTC | CASSYSGGNYGYTF
TRBJ2-7 | TRBV5-6 | TRBD2 | . | TGTGCCAGCAGCCCCGTGGGCGGGGGGTACGAGCAGTACTTC | CASSPVGGGYEQYF
TRBJ2-5 | TRBV6-1 | TRBD2 | . | TGTGCCAGCAGTGAAAGGATAGCGGGAGTTGGGGAGACCCAGTACTTC | CASSERIAGVGETQYF
TRBJ2-7 | TRBV28 | TRBD1 | . | TGTGCCAGCAGCGGGACAGTTGGGGGCGAGCAGTACTTC | CASSGTVGGEQYF
TRBJ2-7 | TRBV5-1 | . | . | TGCGCCAGCAGCGTGGAACCGGAGAGCTCCTACGAGCAGTACTTC | CASSVEPESSYEQYF
TRBJ1-4 | TRBV4-3 | . | . | TGCGCCAGCACCCCAAGCCGGTCGAACATAGGGGCTTCTGAAAAACTGTTTTTT | CASTPSRSNIGASEKLFF
TRBJ2-7 | TRBV4-1 | TRBD1 | few | TGCGCCAGCAGAACCGGGACAGGGGTCGACGAGCAGTACTTC | CASRTGTGVDEQYF
TRBJ2-5 | TRBV5-8 | TRBD2 | . | TGTGCCAGCAGCCTAGGACTAGCGGGAGATCAAGAGACCCAGTACTTC | CASSLGLAGDQETQYF
TRBJ2-2 | TRBV4-1 | TRBD2 | few | TGCGCCAGCAGCCAACGGCTAGCGGGAGAGGTCACCGGGGAGCTGTTTTTT | CASSQRLAGEVTGELFF
TRBJ1-4 | TRBV27 | . | . | TGTGCCAGCAAACTGGGGCAGAATAATGAAAAACTGTTTTTT | CASKLGQNNEKLFF